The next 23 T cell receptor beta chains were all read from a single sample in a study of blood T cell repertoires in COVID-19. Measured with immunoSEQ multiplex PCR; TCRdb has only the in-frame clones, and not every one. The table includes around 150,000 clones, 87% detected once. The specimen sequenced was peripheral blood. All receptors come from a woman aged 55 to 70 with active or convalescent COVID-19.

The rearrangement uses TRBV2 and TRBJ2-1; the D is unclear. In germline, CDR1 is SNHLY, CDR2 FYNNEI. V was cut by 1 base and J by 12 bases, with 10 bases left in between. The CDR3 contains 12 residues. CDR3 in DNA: TGTGCCAGCAGTGAAGTCTCTGGGCGGCAGTTCTTC. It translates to CASSEVSGRQFF.

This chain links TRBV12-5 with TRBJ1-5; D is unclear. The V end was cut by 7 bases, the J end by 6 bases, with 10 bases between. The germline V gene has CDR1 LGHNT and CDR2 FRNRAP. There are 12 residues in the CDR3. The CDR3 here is CASDTIGQPQHF. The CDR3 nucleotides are TGTGCTAGTGATACTATCGGTCAGCCCCAGCATTTT.

The CDR3: CASSRGGGSGANVLTF. In DNA, the CDR3 is TGTGCCAGCAGTCGAGGGGGCGGGTCTGGGGCCAACGTCCTGACTTTC. V and J are TRBV6-2 or TRBV6-3 and TRBJ2-6, with 7 bases fitting TRBD1. The CDR3 has 16 residues. Germline assignment: CDR1 MNHEY and CDR2 SVGEGT. J was trimmed by 1 base and V by 5 bases; bases with no gene match: 5.

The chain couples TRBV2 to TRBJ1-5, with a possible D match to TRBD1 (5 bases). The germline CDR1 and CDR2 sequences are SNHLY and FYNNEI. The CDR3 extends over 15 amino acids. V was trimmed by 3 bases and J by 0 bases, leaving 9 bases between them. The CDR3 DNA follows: TGTGCCAGCAGTGATAGACAGAGTAGCAATCAGCCCCAGCATTTT. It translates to CASSDRQSSNQPQHF.

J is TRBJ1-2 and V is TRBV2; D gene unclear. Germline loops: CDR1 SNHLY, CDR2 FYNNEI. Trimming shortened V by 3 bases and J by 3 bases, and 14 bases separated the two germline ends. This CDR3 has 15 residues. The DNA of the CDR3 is TGTGCCAGCAGTGACAGTCCCACAGCCTACTATGGCTACACCTTC. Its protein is CASSDSPTAYYGYTF.

This chain's CDR3 is CASSPTGGNTIYF. For the CDR3, the DNA is TGTGCCAGCAGCCCGACAGGGGGAAACACCATATATTTT. The chain is built from TRBV7-2 and TRBJ1-3; 7 positions agree with TRBD1. Germline CDR1 and CDR2: SGHTA and FQGNSA. J gave up 4 bases and V 5 bases, and 2 bases lay outside the gene matches. The CDR3 runs to 13 residues.

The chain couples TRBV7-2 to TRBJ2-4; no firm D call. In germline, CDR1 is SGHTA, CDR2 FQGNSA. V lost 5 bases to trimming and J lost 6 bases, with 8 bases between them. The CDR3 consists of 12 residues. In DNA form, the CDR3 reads TGTGCCAGCAGCCGCCCGGGAAACATTCAGTACTTC. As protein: CASSRPGNIQYF.

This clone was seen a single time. The CDR3 sequence: CASSMSGDNTQYF. CDR3 nucleotides: TGTGCCAGCTCTATGAGCGGGGATAATACGCAGTATTTT. The genes are TRBV3-1 (or the pseudogene TRBV3-2) and TRBJ2-3; 7 nucleotides align to TRBD2. V lost 8 bases and J lost 7; bases outside the gene matches: 9. CDR1 and CDR2 (germline): LGHDT, YNNKEL (reference sequence). The CDR3 loop spans 13 amino acids.

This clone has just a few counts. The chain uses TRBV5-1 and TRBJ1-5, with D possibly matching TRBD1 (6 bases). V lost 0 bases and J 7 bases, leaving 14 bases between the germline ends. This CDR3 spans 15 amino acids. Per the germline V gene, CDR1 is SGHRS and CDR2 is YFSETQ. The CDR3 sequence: CASSLGGGSGQPQHF. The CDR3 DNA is TGCGCCAGCAGCTTGGGAGGGGGATCTGGGCAGCCCCAGCATTTT.

The CDR3 sequence: CANRFRQVPGYEQYF. As DNA, the CDR3 is TGTGCCAACCGATTCCGACAGGTCCCGGGCTACGAGCAGTACTTC. The chain uses TRBV10-3 and TRBJ2-7, with D perhaps matching TRBD1 (6 bases). The V and J ends lost 10 bases and 3 bases respectively, with 22 bases between them. Germline-derived CDR1 and CDR2 are ENHRY and SYGVKD. The CDR3 is 15 amino acids.

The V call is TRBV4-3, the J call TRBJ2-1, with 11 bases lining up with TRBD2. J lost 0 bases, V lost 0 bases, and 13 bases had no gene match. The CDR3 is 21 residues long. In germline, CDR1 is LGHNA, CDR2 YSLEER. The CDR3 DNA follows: TGCGCCAGCAGCCAAGATAGGGCTAGCGGGGGGCTTAGTCGCTCCTACAATGAGCAGTTCTTC. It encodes CASSQDRASGGLSRSYNEQFF.

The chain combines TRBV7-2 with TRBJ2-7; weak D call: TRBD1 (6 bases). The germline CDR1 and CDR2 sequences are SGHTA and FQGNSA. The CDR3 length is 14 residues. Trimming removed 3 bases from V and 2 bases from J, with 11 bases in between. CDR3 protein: CASSLDRVAYEQYF. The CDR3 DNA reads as TGTGCCAGCAGCTTGGACAGAGTGGCCTACGAGCAGTACTTC.

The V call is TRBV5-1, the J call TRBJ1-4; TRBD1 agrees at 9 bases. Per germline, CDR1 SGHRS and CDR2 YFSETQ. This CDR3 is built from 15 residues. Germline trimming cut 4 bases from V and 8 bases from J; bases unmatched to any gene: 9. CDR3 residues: CASSPLGQGREKLFF. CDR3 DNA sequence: TGCGCCAGCAGCCCCCTAGGACAGGGGCGCGAAAAACTGTTTTTT.

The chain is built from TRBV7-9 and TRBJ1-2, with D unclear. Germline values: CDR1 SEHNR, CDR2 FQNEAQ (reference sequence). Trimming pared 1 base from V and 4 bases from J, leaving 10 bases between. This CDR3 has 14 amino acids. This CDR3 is CASSLGQESYGYTF. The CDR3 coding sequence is TGTGCCAGCAGCTTAGGCCAGGAATCCTATGGCTACACCTTC.

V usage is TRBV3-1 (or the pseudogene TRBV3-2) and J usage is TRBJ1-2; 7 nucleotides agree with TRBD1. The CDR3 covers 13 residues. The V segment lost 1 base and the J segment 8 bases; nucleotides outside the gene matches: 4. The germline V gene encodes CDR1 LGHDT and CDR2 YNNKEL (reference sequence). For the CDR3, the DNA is TGTGCCAGCAGCCAAGCCGGGACAGACGGCTACACCTTC. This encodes CASSQAGTDGYTF.

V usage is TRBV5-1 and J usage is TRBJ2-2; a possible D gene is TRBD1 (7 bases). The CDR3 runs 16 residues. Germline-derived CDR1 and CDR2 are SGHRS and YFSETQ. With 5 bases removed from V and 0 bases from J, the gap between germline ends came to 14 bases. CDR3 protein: CASSTQGGANTGELFF. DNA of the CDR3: TGCGCCAGCAGTACCCAGGGGGGAGCGAACACCGGGGAGCTGTTTTTT.

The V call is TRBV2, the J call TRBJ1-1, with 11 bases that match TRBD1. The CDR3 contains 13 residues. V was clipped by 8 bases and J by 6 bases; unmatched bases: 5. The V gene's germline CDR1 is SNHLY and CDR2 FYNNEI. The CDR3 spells CASGGQGAAEAFF. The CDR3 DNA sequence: TGTGCCAGCGGTGGACAGGGGGCCGCTGAAGCTTTCTTT.

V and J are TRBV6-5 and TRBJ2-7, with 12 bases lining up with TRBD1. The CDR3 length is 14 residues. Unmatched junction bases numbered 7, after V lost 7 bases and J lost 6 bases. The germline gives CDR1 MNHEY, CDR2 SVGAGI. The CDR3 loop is CASILGQGAVEQYF. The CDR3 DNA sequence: TGTGCCAGCATTCTGGGACAGGGGGCGGTCGAGCAGTACTTC.

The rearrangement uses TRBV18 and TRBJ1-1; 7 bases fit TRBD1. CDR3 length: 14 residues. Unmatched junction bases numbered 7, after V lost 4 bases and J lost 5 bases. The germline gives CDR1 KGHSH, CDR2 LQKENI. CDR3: CASSLTGQRTEAFF. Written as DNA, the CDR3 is TGTGCCAGCTCACTGACAGGGCAACGTACTGAAGCTTTCTTT.

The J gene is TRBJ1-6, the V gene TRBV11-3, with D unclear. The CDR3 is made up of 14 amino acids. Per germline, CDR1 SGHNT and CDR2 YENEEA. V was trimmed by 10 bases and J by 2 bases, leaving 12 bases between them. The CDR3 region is CAIPGRPYNSPLHF. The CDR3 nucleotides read TGTGCCATCCCCGGGAGACCCTATAATTCACCCCTCCACTTT.

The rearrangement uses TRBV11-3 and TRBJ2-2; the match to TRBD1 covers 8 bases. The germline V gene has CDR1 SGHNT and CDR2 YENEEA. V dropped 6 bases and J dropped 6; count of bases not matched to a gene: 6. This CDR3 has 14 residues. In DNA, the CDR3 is TGTGCCAGCAGTTCGGACAGGGCGTCCGGGGAGCTGTTTTTT. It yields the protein CASSSDRASGELFF. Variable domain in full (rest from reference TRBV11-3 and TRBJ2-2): EAGVVQSPRYKIIEKKQPVAFWCNPISGHNTLYWYLQNLGQGPELLIRYENEEAVDDSQLPKDRFSAERLKGVDSTLKIQPAELGDSAVYLCASSSDRASGELFFGEGSRLTVL.

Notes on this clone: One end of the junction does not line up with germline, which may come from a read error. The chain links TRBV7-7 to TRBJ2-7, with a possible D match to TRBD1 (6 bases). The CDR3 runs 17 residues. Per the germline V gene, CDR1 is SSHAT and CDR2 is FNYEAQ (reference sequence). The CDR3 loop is CASSRPLTGSISYEQYF. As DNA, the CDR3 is TGTGCTAGCAGCCGGCCCTTAACAGGGTCGATTTCCTACGAGCAGTACTTC.

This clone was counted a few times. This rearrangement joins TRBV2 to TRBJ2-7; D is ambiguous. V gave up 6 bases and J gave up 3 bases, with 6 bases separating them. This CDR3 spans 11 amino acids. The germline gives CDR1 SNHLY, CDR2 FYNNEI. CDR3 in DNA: TGTGCCAGCAGACGAGTCTACGAGCAGTACTTC. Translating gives CASRRVYEQYF.